The clone carrying this TCR beta chain was seen repeatedly, ten times or more. With 2 bases clipped from V and 4 bases from J, the junction kept 7 bases outside the gene matches. Germline lookup yields CDR1 SGHRS and CDR2 YFSETQ. This CDR3 is 16 amino acids long. This entry is derived from a study of blood T cell repertoires in COVID-19. Method: immunoSEQ multiplex PCR; TCRdb's copy keeps in-frame clones and lacks some. The table shows 230,000 or so clones, with around 88% occurring only once. Sequencing was carried out using PBMCs or T cells enriched from blood (not recorded which). The chain has TRBV5-1 and TRBJ1-1; 11 bases line up with TRBD1. The TCR comes from a woman between 40 and 55 years old with acute COVID-19. This CDR3 reads CASSFGQGASATEAFF. The CDR3 region has the DNA TGCGCCAGCAGCTTCGGACAGGGGGCGTCTGCCACTGAAGCTTTCTTT. The full variable domain, rest sourced from reference TRBV5-1 and TRBJ1-1, is KAGVTQTPRYLIKTRGQQVTLSCSPISGHRSVSWYQQTPGQGLQFLFEYFSETQRNKGNFPGRFSGRQFSNSRSEMNVSTLELGDSALYLCASSFGQGASATEAFFGQGTRLTVV.